This T cell receptor beta chain was sequenced for a study of blood T cells in healthy people across ages. Study summary: Template switching retrieved approximately one barcoded beta molecule for each two T cells.

This clonotype was seen once. Its antigen is undetermined. General study findings and limits: The long-lived group displayed more naive CD4+ cells, plus higher diversity, than the aged donors did.

The CDR3 consists of 15 residues. Primed by a sample-barcoded 5' primer and a J-beta primer mix, a second PCR proceeded for about 6 to 12 cycles. TCRdb re-analysed the 5' RACE reads in MiXCR, keeping a single row per CDR3 protein. The sample has hundreds of thousands of distinct CDR3 sequences; under 40% are singletons. The sample taken for sequencing was blood. The TCR comes from a man younger than 35 in good health. The J gene is TRBJ2-7, the V gene TRBV12-3 or TRBV12-4; tentatively, D is TRBD1 (6 bases). The end of the DNA is better explained by TRBJ2-4, so the J call may be wrong. CDR3 coding DNA: TGTGCCAGCAGTTCGGCTGGGGGCGAATGGAACATTCAGTACTTC. This translates into CASSSAGGEWNIQYF.